Listed below are T cell receptor beta chains from one sample, sequenced in a study of long-term antiretroviral therapy in people with HIV. Some clones are missing from TCRdb's copy, which holds only in-frame ones; the method was immunoSEQ multiplex PCR. The sample holds about 21,000 clones, around nine tenths seen once. The sample in question was unsorted PBMCs, obtained 2.3 years after starting antiretroviral therapy. These TCRs come from a man aged 60 to 75 with HIV. The CDR3 runs from the conserved cysteine through the conserved F or W.

V: TRBV9
CDR3: CASSGTGGFGRTNEKLFF

V: TRBV9
CDR3: CASSDVSYNEQFF

V: TRBV15
CDR3: CATSRDLSEREAFF

V: TRBV5-1
CDR3: CASSLAPEYEQYF

V: TRBV5-1
CDR3: CASSLPEDEQFF

V: TRBV10-3
CDR3: CATTDRSNQPQHF

V: TRBV14
CDR3: CASSNFLRGRGTQYF

V: TRBV6-5
CDR3: CASSYTSGTGNYGYTF

V: TRBV19
CDR3: CASSDYSGQGESPLHF

V: TRBV4-2
CDR3: CASSQDGRGIEAFF

V: TRBV27
CDR3: CASISRGYEQYF

V: TRBV14
CDR3: CASSPRQGYSYEQYF

V: TRBV5-1
CDR3: CASSAGTALTYEQYF

V: TRBV5-1
CDR3: CASSASGAGETQYF

V: TRBV5-6
CDR3: CASSFGTATTNYGYTF

V: TRBV6-5
CDR3: CASRDFNYGYTF

V: TRBV2
CDR3: CASSQEGRPQHF

V: TRBV7-2
CDR3: CASSLLSRGYNEQFF

V: TRBV4-3
CDR3: CASSQDRAGESPLHF

V: TRBV4-3
CDR3: CASSQGIQGASYEQYF

V: TRBV2
CDR3: CASGGLAGKTQYF

V: TRBV28
CDR3: CASSSRLTDTQYF

V: TRBV7-9
CDR3: CASSLAVAAHYGYTF

V: TRBV9
CDR3: CASSVASPASTDTQYF

V: TRBV5-1
CDR3: CASSWRGEQETQYF

V: TRBV5-4
CDR3: CASSLEARGRYNEQFF

V: TRBV2
CDR3: CASSVLAGVYEQFF

V: TRBV5-4
CDR3: CASSLPGQNTGELFF

V: TRBV27
CDR3: CASSLGTSGATGEQYF

V: TRBV5-1
CDR3: CASSSRDRAYEQYF

V: TRBV19
CDR3: CASSVTGGTSNEQYF

V: TRBV27
CDR3: CASSLKRGATRYNEQFF

V: TRBV6-5
CDR3: CASSYVPEDTQYF

V: TRBV6-5
CDR3: CVSSYSHRDTEAFF

V: TRBV5-6
CDR3: CASSPRAGGTDTQYF

V: TRBV4-1
CDR3: CASSFRGLPGELFF

V: TRBV7-9
CDR3: CASSLGGLAATDTQYF

V: TRBV6-5
CDR3: CAISRGSNYGYTF

V: TRBV6-1
CDR3: CASSWGPGSETQYF

V: TRBV10-3
CDR3: CAISGGTGNNEKLFF

V: TRBV5-1
CDR3: CASSLRALDTGELFF

V: TRBV5-1
CDR3: CASSLPSGGQETQYF

V: TRBV7-2
CDR3: CASSLFGAVGAYGYTF

V: TRBV4-3
CDR3: CASSQVGTENYGYTF

V: TRBV5-1
CDR3: CASSPTGTSGQETQYF

V: TRBV5-1
CDR3: CASSLAFGQSSYNEQFF

V: TRBV9
CDR3: CASSVNPAYEQYF

V: TRBV10-3
CDR3: CAISELGGTSIGEQFF

V: TRBV2
CDR3: CASSTQRLAVNNEQFF

V: TRBV29-1
CDR3: CSVPGAGKREGPYNEQFF

V: TRBV30
CDR3: CAWSRGTQRADTQYF

V: TRBV6-1
CDR3: CASSERQGGQPQHF

V: TRBV7-3
CDR3: CASSSVGGLNEQFF

V: TRBV18
CDR3: CASSQGSSGNTIYF

V: TRBV4-3
CDR3: CASSQDGLRQGYGYTF